The present T cell receptor (beta chain) was sequenced within a study of cytomegalovirus exposure and HLA in healthy donors. Study-level points and caveats: According to a later analysis, TCR clusters from the first cohort tended to co-occur in the approximately 120 validation repertoires. Reports credit the classifier with highly specific, highly sensitive diagnosis of cytomegalovirus status. CMV antigen specificity of a few CMV-associated chains was confirmed in vitro.

In the case of this clone: Its antigen remains unidentified.

Produced via immunoSEQ multiplex PCR; TCRdb's table is partial and in-frame only. The sample lists some 180,000 clones, about 81% occurring once. Germline CDR1 reads SGHAT; CDR2 reads FQNNGV. This CDR3 has 11 residues. V shed 1 base, J shed 15 bases, and the junction held 2 bases outside the gene matches. Separation from the approximately 720-subject first cohort characterized the roughly 120-subject validation cohort, to which the donors belonged. The receptor's source is a woman in her 30s in good health and CMV-seronegative. This chain joins TRBV11-2 and TRBJ1-3, with 8 nucleotides matching TRBD1. Sequenced input: PBMCs. CDR3 protein: CASSLAGTGYF. CDR3 DNA sequence: TGTGCCAGCAGCTTAGCAGGGACAGGATATTTT. Full variable domain (remainder filled in from reference TRBV11-2 and TRBJ1-3): EAGVAQSPRYKIIEKRQSVAFWCNPISGHATLYWYQQILGQGPKLLIQFQNNGVVDDSQLPKDRFSAERLKGVDSTLKIQPAKLEDSAVYLCASSLAGTGYFGEGSWLTVV.